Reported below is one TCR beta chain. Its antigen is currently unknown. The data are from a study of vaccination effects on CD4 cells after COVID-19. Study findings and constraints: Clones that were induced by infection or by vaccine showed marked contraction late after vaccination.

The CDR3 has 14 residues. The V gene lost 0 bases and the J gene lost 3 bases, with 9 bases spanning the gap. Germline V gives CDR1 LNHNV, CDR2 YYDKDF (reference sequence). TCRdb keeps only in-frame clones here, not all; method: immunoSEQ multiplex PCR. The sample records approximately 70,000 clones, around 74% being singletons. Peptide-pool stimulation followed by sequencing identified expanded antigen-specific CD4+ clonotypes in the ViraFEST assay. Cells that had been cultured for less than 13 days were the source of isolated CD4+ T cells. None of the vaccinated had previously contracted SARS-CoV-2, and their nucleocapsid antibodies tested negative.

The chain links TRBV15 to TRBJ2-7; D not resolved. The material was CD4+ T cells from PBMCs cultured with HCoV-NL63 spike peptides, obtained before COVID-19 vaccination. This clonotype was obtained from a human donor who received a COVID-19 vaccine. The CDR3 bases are TGTGCCACCAGCAGAGATAGTCTGGGCTACGAGCAGTACGTC. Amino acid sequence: CATSRDSLGYEQYV.